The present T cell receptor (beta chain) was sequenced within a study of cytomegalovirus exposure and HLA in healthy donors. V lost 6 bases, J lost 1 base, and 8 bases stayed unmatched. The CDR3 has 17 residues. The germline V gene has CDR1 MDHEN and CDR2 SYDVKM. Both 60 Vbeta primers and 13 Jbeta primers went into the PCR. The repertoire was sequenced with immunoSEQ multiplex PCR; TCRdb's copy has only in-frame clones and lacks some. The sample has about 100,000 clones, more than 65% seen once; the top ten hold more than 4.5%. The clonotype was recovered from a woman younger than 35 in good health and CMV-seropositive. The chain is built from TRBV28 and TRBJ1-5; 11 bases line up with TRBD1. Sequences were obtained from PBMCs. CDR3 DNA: TGTGCCAGCAGATCCGGGACAGGGGGGGGAAGCAATCAGCCCCAGCATTTT. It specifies CASRSGTGGGSNQPQHF.